The entry below describes one TCR beta chain. These data belong to a study of blood T cell repertoires in COVID-19. As handled by the study authors: Amplification of reference gene primers provided the estimated nucleated cell counts. Assay: immunoSEQ multiplex PCR; the TCRdb copy retains only in-frame clones and omits some. The DNA was the basis for D and trimming; V, J and clone size are from that table. This sample has about 74,000 clones, with around four fifths found just once. Sequencing used peripheral blood. This sequence originates from an older man with acute or convalescent COVID-19.

The DNA for the CDR3 is TGCGCCAGCAGCCAACTTAGCGGGGGGTTTAATGAGCAGTTCTTC. This translates into CASSQLSGGFNEQFF. The rearrangement uses TRBV4-3 and TRBJ2-1; 10 bases agree with TRBD2. The CDR3 runs to 15 residues. Germline CDR1 reads LGHNA; CDR2 reads YSLEER. V shed 2 bases, J shed 7 bases, and the junction held 5 bases outside the gene matches.